This T cell receptor (beta chain) was retrieved from a study of CD8+ T cells in alopecia areata. Study-level results: Mice gave a clearer picture of TCR sharing than patients did, possibly for HLA-related reasons. Clonality was higher in lesional than normal scalp, especially in alopecia totalis/universalis.

This clone has a handful of counts. The antigen remains undetermined. TCR sequencing used cDNA made by reverse transcription of extracted RNA. Repertoires were generated with immunoSEQ multiplex PCR, while TCRdb's copy carries only in-frame clones and drops some. The sample includes around 160,000 clones, more than 45% of them seen just once. From germline, CDR1 is SNHLY and CDR2 FYNNEI. The length of the CDR3 is 12 residues. Trimming cost V 8 bases and J 9 bases, with 14 bases left between them. Sequencing was carried out using CD4+ T cells sorted from blood. This TCR was recovered from a human donor with alopecia areata. V is TRBV2 and J is TRBJ2-4, with D maybe TRBD1 (6 bases). CDR3 protein: CASAETGGIQYF. As DNA, the CDR3 is TGTGCCAGCGCAGAGACAGGTGGCATTCAGTACTTC.